Presented here are 10 T cell receptor beta chains from one specimen sequenced in a study of cytomegalovirus exposure and HLA in healthy donors listed by TCRdb under 2017. Library prep was done by the immunoSEQ multiplex PCR assay. As stored in TCRdb, this immuneACCESS dataset retains in-frame rearrangements with V and J assigned. A fraction of the clones does not appear; measured against another copy, unresolved V genes explain less than half of the discrepancy, and the remainder lacks a known reason. Recorded for this sample are roughly 120,000 clones; around nine tenths of them occurred a single time. In total, the top ten clones hold roughly 2.2% of the sample. The sample consisted of PBMCs. Every receptor here comes from a woman aged 18-29 years in good health and CMV-seronegative.

This clone was seen a single time. The chain links TRBV5-1 to TRBJ2-1; 7 bases map to TRBD2. Germline values: CDR1 SGHRS, CDR2 YFSETQ. This CDR3 region has 15 residues. V was clipped by 2 bases and J by 7 bases; unmatched bases: 9. The CDR3, as DNA: TGCGCCAGCAGCTTAACTAGCGCCCCCGGGAATGAGCAGTTCTTC. Translation gives CASSLTSAPGNEQFF.

J is TRBJ2-1 and V is TRBV28, with D unresolved. Trimming left V 10 bases short and J 3 bases short, with 13 bases between. The CDR3 totals 13 residues. CDR1 is MDHEN, CDR2 SYDVKM, per germline. Written as DNA, the CDR3 is TGTGCCACCGAGGCCCCTAGCTACAATGAGCAGTTCTTC. This gives the protein CATEAPSYNEQFF.

The chain uses TRBV27 and TRBJ1-1; D is unresolved. Germline CDR1 MNHEY, CDR2 SMNVEV (reference sequence). The CDR3 runs 11 residues. Deletions cut 3 bases from V and 5 bases from J, with 4 bases between. As DNA, the CDR3 is TGTGCCAGCAGTTTCAGGACTGAAGCTTTCTTT. It specifies CASSFRTEAFF.

This clone was counted once. The V gene is TRBV18, the J gene TRBJ2-5, with TRBD2 matching 8 bases. The CDR3 totals 13 residues. The V gene's germline CDR1 is KGHSH and CDR2 LQKENI. The junction had 4 bases not matched to a gene; V was cut back by 6 bases and J by 4 bases. CDR3 DNA sequence: TGTGCCAGCTCCGGGGGGGCCGGAGAGACCCAGTACTTC. It codes for CASSGGAGETQYF. Full variable domain (missing parts from reference TRBV18 and TRBJ2-5): NAGVMQNPRHLVRRRGQEARLRCSPMKGHSHVYWYRQLPEEGLKFMVYLQKENIIDESGMPKERFSAEFPKEGPSILRIQQVVRGDSAAYFCASSGGAGETQYFGPGTRLLVL.

The count of this clone is one. J is TRBJ1-5 and V is TRBV6-6, with D uncertain. The CDR3 spans 15 residues. V lost 3 bases and J lost 5, with 14 bases in between. Germline lookup yields CDR1 MNHNY and CDR2 SVGAGI (reference sequence). CDR3 in amino acids: CASSYKSDTHQPQHF. The DNA of the CDR3 is TGTGCCAGCAGTTATAAGAGTGACACTCATCAGCCCCAGCATTTT.

In this sample, this clone turned up once. The chain joins TRBV6-5 to TRBJ2-7, with D tentatively TRBD1 (6 bases). Germline CDR1 is MNHEY and CDR2 is SVGAGI. This CDR3 comprises 15 residues. Trimming took 5 bases from V and 9 from J, leaving 23 bases between them. The CDR3 protein is CASSRPDRDTGSQYF. DNA of the CDR3: TGTGCCAGCAGTAGGCCCGACCGGGACACCGGCTCGCAGTACTTC.

The chain carries TRBV4-3 and TRBJ2-1, with D perhaps TRBD2 (5 bases). Per the germline V gene, CDR1 is LGHNA and CDR2 is YSLEER. This CDR3 has 13 residues. V shed 5 bases and J shed 5 bases, with 10 bases lying between them. The CDR3 sequence is CASSGRGNNEQFF. CDR3 in DNA: TGCGCCAGCAGCGGGAGAGGGAACAATGAGCAGTTCTTC.

The CDR3 region is CARSGPKRDSYEQYF. In DNA form, the CDR3 reads TGTGCCCGATCAGGGCCTAAGCGGGACTCCTACGAGCAGTACTTC. V gene TRBV2 combines with J gene TRBJ2-7, with TRBD2 identical over 7 bases. Germline CDR1 and CDR2: SNHLY and FYNNEI. V trimming: 11 bases; J trimming: 0 bases; junction bases outside the gene matches: 13. The CDR3 sequence is 15 residues long. Together with reference TRBV2 and TRBJ2-7, the CDR3 gives the full variable domain: EPEVTQTPSHQVTQMGQEVILRCVPISNHLYFYWYRQILGQKVEFLVSFYNNEISEKSEIFDDQFSVERPDGSNFTLKIRSTKLEDSAMYFCARSGPKRDSYEQYFGPGTRLTVT.

V gene TRBV28 combines with J gene TRBJ2-4, with a tentative D call TRBD1 (6 bases). Germline-derived CDR1 and CDR2 are MDHEN and SYDVKM. The CDR3 runs to 16 residues. V was cut by 2 bases and J by 6 bases, with 17 bases left in between. The CDR3 sequence is CASSLTTGRGGNIQYF. The CDR3 region has the DNA TGTGCCAGCAGTTTAACAACAGGACGAGGGGGAAACATTCAGTACTTC.

A single count supports this clone. The chain links TRBV5-4 to TRBJ2-3, with D possibly being TRBD2 (5 bases). This CDR3 has 17 residues. CDR1 and CDR2 from the germline V gene are SGHNT and YYREEE (reference sequence). Trimming pared 0 bases from V and 2 bases from J, leaving 16 bases between. The CDR3, as DNA: TGTGCCAGCAGCTTGGCCAACGTAGGAGGACTCACAGATACGCAGTATTTT. Its translation: CASSLANVGGLTDTQYF. The variable domain in full, with the rest retrieved from reference TRBV5-4 and TRBJ2-3, is ETGVTQSPTHLIKTRGQQVTLRCSSQSGHNTVSWYQQALGQGPQFIFQYYREEENGRGNFPPRFSGLQFPNYSSELNVNALELDDSALYLCASSLANVGGLTDTQYFGPGTRLTVL.